The present T cell receptor (beta chain) was sequenced within a study of T cells after yellow fever vaccination. Using its own MiXCR run on the 5' RACE reads, TCRdb lists one record per CDR3 protein. Counted here are hundreds of thousands of distinct CDR3 sequences, roughly 13% occurring once; the ten biggest clones make up 11% to 15%. This clonotype came up a few times. The CDR3 contains 12 residues. Germline CDR1 reads MNHEY; CDR2 reads SVGEGT. V lost 6 bases, J lost 4 bases, and 9 bases lay in between. The genes are TRBV6-2 or TRBV6-3 and TRBJ2-5; D gene ambiguous. The specimen was PBMCs, collected on the day of the yellow fever booster vaccination. The clonotype originates from a man under 40 who received the YFV17D yellow fever vaccine. CDR3 bases: TGTGCCAGCAGACATCAACTAGAGACCCAGTACTTC. Protein sequence: CASRHQLETQYF.